The 31 T cell receptor beta chains reported below all come from one sample, sequenced in a study of blood T cell repertoires in COVID-19. Repertoires were generated with immunoSEQ multiplex PCR, while TCRdb's copy carries only in-frame clones and drops some. This table holds about 190,000 clones, more than 60% found once. Source material: peripheral blood. Receptors originate from a man aged 45-65 years who had recovered from COVID-19.

The V gene is TRBV5-6, the J gene TRBJ1-4; 11 bases are shared with TRBD1. The length of the CDR3 is 18 residues. The junction had 16 bases not matched to a gene; V was cut back by 4 bases and J by 8 bases. CDR1 is SGHDT and CDR2 is YYEEEE in the germline V gene. The CDR3 region is CASSGHGTGGAEGEKLFF. The CDR3, as DNA: TGTGCCAGCAGCGGACACGGGACAGGGGGAGCCGAAGGCGAAAAACTGTTTTTT.

The chain carries TRBV5-1 and TRBJ2-2, with 9 bases matching TRBD2. The CDR3 loop spans 15 amino acids. Germline lookup yields CDR1 SGHRS and CDR2 YFSETQ. Losses at the gene ends were 2 bases for V and 5 bases for J; bases not matched to a gene: 4. CDR3 DNA: TGCGCCAGCAGCTTAGAACTAGCGGGTACCGGGGAGCTGTTTTTT. Encoded protein: CASSLELAGTGELFF.

This chain uses TRBV7-2 with TRBJ2-7; TRBD2 aligns across 12 bases. CDR3 size: 16 residues. Germline loops: CDR1 SGHTA, CDR2 FQGNSA. J lost 6 bases, V lost 1 base, and 7 bases had no gene match. The CDR3 nucleotides read TGTGCCAGCAGCTTAGAAGCTAGCGGGAGGGAGGCCGAGCAGTACTTC. Translated: CASSLEASGREAEQYF. Using reference TRBV7-2 and TRBJ2-7 for the parts outside the CDR3, the full variable domain is GAGVSQSPSNKVTEKGKDVELRCDPISGHTALYWYRQSLGQGLEFLIYFQGNSAPDKSGLPSDRFSAERTGGSVSTLTIQRTQQEDSAVYLCASSLEASGREAEQYFGPGTRLTVT.

This clone showed up just once. V and J are TRBV28 and TRBJ2-5, with TRBD1 identical over 7 bases. V shed 10 bases and J 2 bases; nucleotides not matched to a gene: 7. The germline CDR1 and CDR2 sequences are MDHEN and SYDVKM. The CDR3 has 13 residues. The CDR3 DNA reads as TGTGCCATCTCAGGGGGATCTCAAGAGACCCAGTACTTC. Translation gives CAISGGSQETQYF.

This clone was counted only a few times. The chain links TRBV27 to TRBJ1-4; 8 nucleotides line up with TRBD1. This CDR3 is 14 amino acids long. The J segment lost 8 bases and the V segment lost 6 bases, leaving 8 bases of the junction unmatched. Germline V CDR1 and CDR2: MNHEY, SMNVEV (reference sequence). The CDR3 is CASSYGTGQEKLFF. The CDR3 coding sequence is TGTGCCAGCAGCTACGGGACAGGACAAGAAAAACTGTTTTTT.

The V call is TRBV10-3, the J call TRBJ1-5; D call uncertain. Trimming shortened V by 0 bases and J by 2 bases, and 5 bases separated the two germline ends. The CDR3 consists of 14 residues. Germline V gene sequence: CDR1 ENHRY, CDR2 SYGVKD. CDR3 nucleotide sequence: TGTGCCATCAGTGAGTCTCTTGGCAATCAGCCCCAGCATTTT. It is translated as CAISESLGNQPQHF.

The genes are TRBV3-1 (or the pseudogene TRBV3-2) and TRBJ2-1; 7 bases match TRBD2. The CDR3 runs to 16 residues. Trimming at V came to 5 bases and at J to 2 bases, leaving 9 bases not matched to a gene. The germline V gene encodes CDR1 LGHDT and CDR2 YNNKEL (reference sequence). In DNA form, the CDR3 reads TGTGCCAGCAGCGATACCGGGAGCGGGGCCTACAATGAGCAGTTCTTC. Residues: CASSDTGSGAYNEQFF.

The CDR3 region has the DNA TGTGCCAGCAGTGAAGGGGGGGTTCGGGCGCAGTATTTT. Its translation is CASSEGGVRAQYF. The J gene is TRBJ2-3, the V gene TRBV6-1; D perhaps matches TRBD2 (6 bases). The CDR3 is 13 amino acids. Looked up from germline, CDR1 is MNHNS and CDR2 is SASEGT. V dropped 1 base and J dropped 10 bases, with 12 bases sitting between them.

The chain has TRBV4-2 and TRBJ2-3; D is ambiguous. The CDR3 runs 13 residues. Germline V gives CDR1 LGHNA, CDR2 YNFKEQ. Between the trimmed V and J ends, which lost 1 base and 4 bases, there was a span of 6 bases. The CDR3, as DNA: TGTGCCAGCAGCCAAGCGGTAGCAGATACGCAGTATTTT. This gives the protein CASSQAVADTQYF.

The J gene is TRBJ2-1, the V gene TRBV5-4; D remains unclear. Trimming shortened V by 5 bases and J by 8 bases, and 14 bases separated the two germline ends. Germline V gene data show CDR1 as SGHNT and CDR2 as YYREEE (reference sequence). CDR3 size: 13 residues. In nucleotides, the CDR3 is TGTGCCAGCAGTCAGAATGTGGTCGATGAGCAGTTCTTC. Its protein is CASSQNVVDEQFF.

This clone has only a few counts. CDR3 loop: CASSLRGGGTGELFF. CDR3 DNA sequence: TGTGCCAGCAGCCTGAGAGGCGGGGGAACCGGGGAGCTGTTTTTT. V and J are TRBV5-4 and TRBJ2-2; 7 positions agree with TRBD2. This CDR3 contains 15 residues. Looked up from germline, CDR1 is SGHNT and CDR2 is YYREEE (reference sequence). With V trimmed by 4 bases and J by 5 bases, 8 bases remained unmatched.

The chain combines TRBV10-3 with TRBJ1-1; D is unresolved. Deletions cut 6 bases from V and 0 bases from J, with 14 bases between. Germline-derived CDR1 and CDR2 are ENHRY and SYGVKD. The CDR3 has 15 amino acids. The CDR3 sequence: CAIRDPGTLNTEAFF. The CDR3 coding sequence is TGTGCCATCAGAGATCCAGGTACCTTGAACACTGAAGCTTTCTTT.

CDR3 in DNA: TGTGCCAGCTCGACGGAGGCCTCCTACAATGAGCAGTTCTTC. Translating gives CASSTEASYNEQFF. This chain joins TRBV9 and TRBJ2-1; D perhaps matches TRBD2 (5 bases). This CDR3 spans 14 amino acids. Trimming took 7 bases from V and 0 from J, leaving 11 bases between them. In germline, CDR1 is SGDLS, CDR2 YYNGEE.

This chain uses TRBV11-2 with TRBJ2-2; 8 positions agree with TRBD1. Germline lookup yields CDR1 SGHAT and CDR2 FQNNGV. With V trimmed by 1 base and J by 4 bases, 8 bases remained unmatched. The CDR3 sequence is 17 residues long. The CDR3 loop is CASSLVAGGRGTGELFF. The DNA for the CDR3 is TGTGCCAGCAGCTTAGTGGCAGGGGGCAGAGGCACCGGGGAGCTGTTTTTT.

The chain uses TRBV11-2 and TRBJ2-1, with 10 bases matching TRBD2. With 6 bases clipped from V and 2 bases from J, the junction kept 1 base outside the gene matches. The CDR3 covers 14 residues. CDR1 is SGHAT and CDR2 is FQNNGV in the germline V gene. CDR3 region: CASRLAGAYNEQFF. DNA of the CDR3: TGTGCCAGCAGGCTAGCGGGAGCCTACAATGAGCAGTTCTTC. The entire variable domain, with the rest obtained from reference TRBV11-2 and TRBJ2-1, is as follows: EAGVAQSPRYKIIEKRQSVAFWCNPISGHATLYWYQQILGQGPKLLIQFQNNGVVDDSQLPKDRFSAERLKGVDSTLKIQPAKLEDSAVYLCASRLAGAYNEQFFGPGTRLTVL.

The V gene is TRBV28, the J gene TRBJ2-7, with 9 bases aligning to TRBD1. With V trimmed by 2 bases and J by 5 bases, 10 bases remained unmatched. The CDR3 is made up of 16 amino acids. Germline CDR1 MDHEN, CDR2 SYDVKM. The CDR3 bases are TGTGCCAGCAGTTTACTCACCGGGACAGGGAAGAACGAGCAGTACTTC. Residues: CASSLLTGTGKNEQYF.

This clone was seen only once. The chain uses TRBV18 and TRBJ2-1; 7 bases are shared with TRBD2. Germline CDR1 and CDR2: KGHSH and LQKENI. The trim removed 3 bases at V and 1 base at J, leaving 9 bases unmatched. The CDR3 contains 17 residues. As DNA, the CDR3 is TGTGCCAGCTCACCCGTGCGTCGCGGGAGTTCCTACAATGAGCAGTTCTTC. Translation gives CASSPVRRGSSYNEQFF.

The chain carries TRBV2 and TRBJ1-5; 11 bases align to TRBD1. The CDR3 has 16 amino acids. The germline CDR1 and CDR2 sequences are SNHLY and FYNNEI. J was trimmed by 1 base and V by 6 bases; bases with no gene match: 5. CDR3 sequence reads: CASRGTGGSSNQPQHF. DNA for the CDR3: TGTGCCAGCAGAGGGACAGGGGGTTCGAGCAATCAGCCCCAGCATTTT.

The chain recombines TRBV6-1 with TRBJ1-4; 8 bases match TRBD1. Germline CDR1 is MNHNS and CDR2 is SASEGT. The CDR3 extends over 14 amino acids. V lost 2 bases to trimming and J lost 10 bases; unmatched junction nucleotides: 6. The DNA of the CDR3 is TGTGCCAGCAGTGAACCAGGGGGCAGTGGAAAACTGTTTTTT. Translating gives CASSEPGGSGKLFF.

The rearrangement joins TRBV5-1 to TRBJ2-3; the D gene is possibly TRBD2 (7 bases). Looked up from germline, CDR1 is SGHRS and CDR2 is YFSETQ. Trimming left V 2 bases short and J 2 bases short, with 12 bases between. This CDR3 has 15 residues. The CDR3 here is CASSFAAGATDTQYF. DNA for the CDR3: TGCGCCAGCAGCTTCGCCGCGGGGGCCACAGATACGCAGTATTTT.

The chain combines TRBV19 with TRBJ1-2; D is possibly TRBD1 (5 bases). V dropped 5 bases and J dropped 4 bases, with 17 bases sitting between them. Germline CDR1 is LNHDA and CDR2 is SQIVND (reference sequence). The CDR3 spans 15 residues. CDR3: CASSLRSDKSYGYTF. CDR3 in DNA: TGTGCCAGTAGTCTAAGGTCGGACAAGAGCTATGGCTACACCTTC.

Notes on this clone: Within the sample, other DNA sequences also encode this same CDR3. The gene calls are TRBV5-1 and TRBJ2-3, with 12 bases matching TRBD2. Germline CDR1 SGHRS, CDR2 YFSETQ. The V gene end was trimmed by 3 bases and the J gene end by 0 bases; junction bases not matched to a gene: 2. The CDR3 sequence is 16 residues long. For the CDR3, the DNA is TGCGCCAGCAGCTCCGGACTAGCGGGGAGCACAGATACGCAGTATTTT. Protein sequence: CASSSGLAGSTDTQYF.

The chain has TRBV7-9 and TRBJ2-4; D is unclear. Germline assignment: CDR1 SEHNR and CDR2 FQNEAQ (reference sequence). There are 12 residues in the CDR3. The V and J ends lost 2 bases and 5 bases respectively, with 4 bases between them. The CDR3 nucleotides are TGTGCCAGCAGCTTACGGGAAAACATTCAGTACTTC. Protein: CASSLRENIQYF.

The chain is built from TRBV30 and TRBJ1-5; the D gene is possibly TRBD1 (6 bases). Germline CDR1 GTSNPN, CDR2 SVGIG (reference sequence). This CDR3 is 15 amino acids long. The V end lost 0 bases, the J end lost 11 bases, and 20 bases lay between the germline ends. The CDR3 sequence is CAWSVQGGTSLAQHF. CDR3 nucleotide sequence: TGTGCCTGGAGTGTACAGGGAGGGACATCTTTGGCCCAGCATTTT.

V usage is TRBV5-1 and J usage is TRBJ1-4, with TRBD1 matching 7 bases. Trimming at V came to 5 bases and at J to 4 bases, leaving 5 bases not matched to a gene. The germline CDR1 and CDR2 sequences are SGHRS and YFSETQ. This CDR3 comprises 14 residues. The CDR3 is CASRKGQLNEKLFF. DNA for the CDR3: TGCGCCAGCAGGAAGGGACAGCTTAATGAAAAACTGTTTTTT.

V gene TRBV19 combines with J gene TRBJ2-2, with TRBD1 as a possible D gene (5 bases). The CDR3 covers 13 residues. Germline CDR1 is LNHDA and CDR2 is SQIVND (reference sequence). Trimming left V 4 bases short and J 9 bases short, with 12 bases between. The CDR3 sequence: CASSNSGIRELFF. As DNA, the CDR3 is TGTGCCAGTAGTAATTCAGGGATAAGGGAGCTGTTTTTT.

The chain recombines TRBV7-3 with TRBJ2-4, with a tentative D call TRBD2 (6 bases). Germline CDR1 is SGHTA and CDR2 is FQGTGA. The V end lost 5 bases, the J end lost 11 bases, and 19 bases lay between the germline ends. The CDR3 covers 14 residues. The CDR3 sequence: CASSTKPGDLVQYF. The CDR3 bases are TGTGCCAGCAGCACTAAACCGGGAGATTTGGTTCAGTACTTC.

The rearrangement joins TRBV28 to TRBJ1-5, with 10 positions matching TRBD1. The CDR3 spans 19 residues. V dropped 3 bases and J dropped 0; count of bases not matched to a gene: 11. CDR1 and CDR2 (germline): MDHEN, SYDVKM. The CDR3 reads CASSFAGTGDYYSNQPQHF. The CDR3, as DNA: TGTGCCAGCAGTTTCGCCGGGACAGGGGATTATTATAGCAATCAGCCCCAGCATTTT.

The V and J genes are TRBV24-1 and TRBJ2-3; 14 bases are shared with TRBD2. This CDR3 contains 19 residues. Germline trimming cut 4 bases from V and 6 bases from J; bases unmatched to any gene: 14. Germline CDR1 KGHDR, CDR2 SFDVKD. CDR3 nucleotide sequence: TGTGCCACCAGTGACCCCACCGGGACTAGCGGGAGATACAGGGATACGCAGTATTTT. Protein: CATSDPTGTSGRYRDTQYF.

This clone was observed many times. This chain joins TRBV10-2 and TRBJ2-7; TRBD1 matches 10 bases. Trimming removed 4 bases from V and 4 bases from J; junction bases left unmatched: 7. Germline V gene lookup returns CDR1 WSHSY and CDR2 SAAADI. This CDR3 is 15 amino acids long. The DNA for the CDR3 is TGCGCCAGCAGTGGGACGACAGGGGGCAAATACGAGCAGTACTTC. Protein product: CASSGTTGGKYEQYF.

The chain is built from TRBV7-2 and TRBJ2-6; D uncertain. CDR3 length: 17 amino acids. The V gene lost 5 bases and the J gene lost 0 bases, with 14 bases spanning the gap. Germline CDR1 reads SGHTA; CDR2 reads FQGNSA. The CDR3 coding sequence is TGTGCCAGCAGCCCACCTCCACAGCTCTCTGGGGCCAACGTCCTGACTTTC. Its protein product is CASSPPPQLSGANVLTF.